One and the same sample provided the 17 T cell receptor beta chains below, sequenced in a study of T cells after yellow fever vaccination. TCRdb ran MiXCR on the 5' RACE reads and lists one entry per CDR3 protein. The sample includes around 320,000 distinct CDR3 sequences, around 8.6% of them seen just once. The source material was CD4+ T cells sorted from PBMCs, sampled 5 days after the yellow fever booster vaccination. These receptors were taken from a man younger than 35 who received the YFV17D yellow fever vaccine.

This clonotype was observed a handful of times. The V and J genes are TRBV4-3 and TRBJ1-3, with D possibly matching TRBD1 (6 bases). Germline V gives CDR1 LGHNA, CDR2 YSLEER. CDR3 length: 17 residues. V dropped 3 bases and J dropped 0 bases, with 15 bases sitting between them. For the CDR3, the DNA is TGCGCCAGCAGCCACGCCGGGGGGGGCGACTCTGGAAACACCATATATTTT. It is translated as CASSHAGGGDSGNTIYF.

The chain links TRBV12-3 or TRBV12-4 to TRBJ1-2; perhaps TRBD1 as D (5 bases). The CDR3 length is 13 residues. Trimming took 6 bases from V and 7 from J, leaving 15 bases between them. The CDR3 DNA is TGTGCCAGCAGCCGGGACGGCCGGGGTGGCTACACCTTC. This codes for CASSRDGRGGYTF.

This chain joins TRBV15 and TRBJ2-3, with D unclear. V lost 1 base to trimming and J lost 2 bases, with 4 bases between them. The length of the CDR3 is 13 residues. CDR1 LNHNV and CDR2 YYDKDF come from the germline V gene (reference sequence). As DNA, the CDR3 is TGTGCCACCAGCAGAGCGACCACAGATACGCAGTATTTT. Protein sequence: CATSRATTDTQYF.

Ten or more counts support this clonotype. The chain employs TRBV2 and TRBJ1-6; 11 bases match TRBD1. Trimming removed 4 bases from V and 9 bases from J; junction bases left unmatched: 5. Germline CDR1 is SNHLY and CDR2 is FYNNEI. There are 15 residues in the CDR3. CDR3 DNA: TGTGCCAGCAGTGCGGACAGGGGGCCGATTTCACCCCTCCACTTT. Translating gives CASSADRGPISPLHF.

In this sample, this clonotype turned up a few times. V and J are TRBV6-6 and TRBJ1-5; possibly TRBD1 for D (5 bases). This CDR3 has 13 residues. The germline V and J ends were trimmed by 7 bases and 7 bases, with 14 bases remaining between them. CDR1 is MNHNY, CDR2 SVGAGI, per germline (reference sequence). CDR3 region: CASNSGGGQPQHF. CDR3 in DNA: TGTGCCAGCAATTCGGGGGGAGGGCAGCCCCAGCATTTT.

This clonotype was detected a few times. J is TRBJ2-7 and V is TRBV12-3 or TRBV12-4; 8 positions agree with TRBD2. The ends lost 2 bases at V and 2 bases at J; junction bases unmatched: 5. The CDR3 length is 15 residues. This CDR3 is CASSLREGLAYEQYV. Here the CDR3 DNA reads TGTGCCAGCAGTTTACGTGAGGGACTAGCCTACGAGCAGTACGTC.

This clonotype was seen a few times. The CDR3 region has the DNA TGTGCCAGCAGCTTGACGGACAAACCGTACGTC. Its translation is CASSLTDKPYV. The chain recombines TRBV11-2 with TRBJ2-7; D possibly corresponds to TRBD1 (5 bases). There are 11 residues in the CDR3. Trimming cost V 3 bases and J 12 bases, with 12 bases left between them. CDR1 is SGHAT, CDR2 FQNNGV, per germline.

The chain uses TRBV2 and TRBJ2-7; 9 nucleotides match TRBD2. The junction had 6 bases not matched to a gene; V was cut back by 6 bases and J by 0 bases. Germline V gives CDR1 SNHLY, CDR2 FYNNEI. The CDR3 covers 15 residues. CDR3 residues: CASRETSGSSYEQYV. The CDR3 DNA sequence: TGTGCCAGCAGGGAGACTAGCGGTTCCTCCTACGAGCAGTACGTC.

The chain combines TRBV5-1 with TRBJ1-4; D is unresolved. The CDR3 runs to 14 residues. Trimming shortened V by 2 bases and J by 8 bases, and 13 bases separated the two germline ends. In germline, CDR1 is SGHRS, CDR2 YFSETQ. The CDR3 bases are TGCGCCAGCAGCTTTTTTGGTGAAGGAGAAAAACTGTTTTTT. It encodes CASSFFGEGEKLFF.

The sample holds a few counts of this clonotype. The chain uses TRBV20-1 and TRBJ2-5; the match to TRBD2 covers 11 bases. The V gene end was trimmed by 2 bases and the J gene end by 0 bases; junction bases not matched to a gene: 8. Germline V lookup: CDR1 DFQATT, CDR2 SNEGSKA (reference sequence). The CDR3 length is 17 residues. The CDR3 nucleotides are TGCAGTGCTAGAATGGCTAGCGGGGGGCGGTACCAAGAGACCCAGTACTTC. It yields the protein CSARMASGGRYQETQYF.

The V call is TRBV20-1, the J call TRBJ2-5; D gene ambiguous. Trimming took off 3 bases at V and 0 bases at J, with 11 bases between the two ends. The germline V gene encodes CDR1 DFQATT and CDR2 SNEGSKA (reference sequence). CDR3 length equals 14 residues. The CDR3 is CSASSHRDQETQYF. The DNA for the CDR3 is TGCAGTGCTAGTTCTCACAGAGACCAAGAGACCCAGTACTTC.

This sequence joins TRBV10-1 and TRBJ2-7; 7 bases map to TRBD1. Germline loops: CDR1 WNHNN, CDR2 SYGVQD (reference sequence). The V gene end was trimmed by 6 bases and the J gene end by 2 bases; junction bases not matched to a gene: 1. The CDR3 spans 12 residues. The CDR3 DNA is TGCGCCAGCAGCAGGGGGACCTACGAGCAGTACTTC. Residues: CASSRGTYEQYF.

At least ten counts were recorded for this clonotype. This chain uses TRBV6-1 with TRBJ2-7; a possible D gene is TRBD2 (6 bases). The CDR3 is 13 amino acids. The germline V and J ends were trimmed by 7 bases and 2 bases, with 12 bases remaining between them. Germline V gene lookup returns CDR1 MNHNS and CDR2 SASEGT. CDR3 coding DNA: TGTGCCAGCACCGTTGGAGGGGCCTACGAGCAGTACGTC. Protein sequence: CASTVGGAYEQYV.

The sample holds a few counts of this clonotype. The rearrangement joins TRBV11-2 to TRBJ2-3, with TRBD2 as a possible D gene (8 bases). Germline V gives CDR1 SGHAT, CDR2 FQNNGV. V gave up 3 bases and J gave up 4 bases, with 23 bases separating them. The CDR3 covers 18 residues. For the CDR3, the DNA is TGTGCCAGCAGCTTGGGCATATCGGGACTAGGGGGCGCAGATACGCAGTATTTT. Protein sequence: CASSLGISGLGGADTQYF.

This clonotype was found a few times. The chain carries TRBV4-3 and TRBJ2-1; TRBD1 matches at 9 bases. Germline V gene sequence: CDR1 LGHNA, CDR2 YSLEER. The CDR3 sequence is 16 residues long. V lost 2 bases and J lost 8; bases outside the gene matches: 10. CDR3: CASSQHPGTGTHEQFF. The CDR3 bases are TGCGCCAGCAGCCAACATCCCGGGACAGGGACCCATGAGCAGTTCTTC.

This clonotype was detected ten times or more. V is TRBV12-3 or TRBV12-4 and J is TRBJ1-2, with D possibly being TRBD1 (5 bases). Between the trimmed V and J ends, which lost 4 bases and 4 bases, there was a span of 7 bases. The CDR3 sequence is 12 residues long. CDR3 residues: CASSSRGYGYTF. CDR3 DNA: TGTGCCAGCAGTTCGAGGGGCTATGGCTACACCTTC.

This chain connects TRBV28 to TRBJ2-7; D assignment may be TRBD1 or TRBD2 (5 bases each). Germline V gene data show CDR1 as MDHEN and CDR2 as SYDVKM. CDR3 length: 13 amino acids. V lost 5 bases, J lost 2 bases, and 10 bases lay in between. CDR3 amino acids: CASSPGDPYEQYV. CDR3 DNA sequence: TGTGCCAGCAGTCCCGGGGACCCCTACGAGCAGTACGTC.